What follows describes a single T cell receptor beta chain. The table came from immunoSEQ multiplex PCR; TCRdb's copy has only in-frame clones and leaves some out. This table has 68,000 or so clones, roughly 89% appearing once. This entry comes from a study of blood T cell repertoires in COVID-19. Across the study: Samples of COVID-19 (acute and convalescent) were obtained from the United States, Italy and Spain. T cells, B-cell-depleted T cells, or PBMCs supplied cDNA or gDNA.

The sequenced sample consisted of peripheral blood. The clonotype was recovered from a man aged 45-65 years with active COVID-19.

The CDR3 DNA is TGTGCCAGCAGAAACAGGGGGCCCTCTGGAAACACCATATATTTT. Its protein product is CASRNRGPSGNTIYF. The chain joins TRBV7-8 to TRBJ1-3; 9 bases agree with TRBD1. The CDR3 loop spans 15 amino acids. Germline V gives CDR1 SGHVS, CDR2 FQNEAQ. The V and J ends lost 6 bases and 0 bases, in that order; junction bases with no gene match: 3.